Following are 11 T cell receptor beta chains from one sample sequenced in a study of blood T cell repertoires in COVID-19. Here immunoSEQ multiplex PCR was the method, and the copy in TCRdb shows in-frame clones only, minus some. In the table there are 44,000 or so clones, nearly 85% of which are singletons. The sample comprised peripheral blood. The receptors here all came from a man of 80 years or more in a cohort sampled during active COVID-19.

The chain recombines TRBV4-3 with TRBJ2-3, with 11 bases lining up with TRBD2. The CDR3 is 18 amino acids. Germline CDR1 and CDR2: LGHNA and YSLEER. V lost 0 bases, J lost 2 bases, and 7 bases stayed unmatched. The CDR3 region has the DNA TGCGCCAGCAGCCAAGAAGTGGGACTAGCGGCCTCCACAGATACGCAGTATTTT. Translation gives CASSQEVGLAASTDTQYF.

In its sample, this clone was seen once. The rearrangement joins TRBV27 to TRBJ1-1; maybe TRBD1 (6 bases). This CDR3 region has 15 residues. The V gene lost 4 bases and the J gene lost 3 bases, with 15 bases spanning the gap. Germline V gives CDR1 MNHEY, CDR2 SMNVEV (reference sequence). The CDR3 DNA reads TGTGCCAGCAGTTGGGGGGGGAGGGGGGACACTGAAGCTTTCTTT. It translates to CASSWGGRGDTEAFF.

V gene TRBV28 combines with J gene TRBJ2-5; 7 bases fit TRBD2. The length of the CDR3 is 14 residues. The J segment lost 5 bases and the V segment lost 6 bases, leaving 9 bases of the junction unmatched. Germline CDR1 MDHEN, CDR2 SYDVKM. CDR3 sequence (DNA): TGTGCCAGCAGCCCCCCCGAGGGAGGGGAGACCCAGTACTTC. This encodes CASSPPEGGETQYF. The whole variable domain, remainder taken from reference TRBV28 and TRBJ2-5, is DVKVTQSSRYLVKRTGEKVFLECVQDMDHENMFWYRQDPGLGLRLIYFSYDVKMKEKGDIPEGYSVSREKKERFSLILESASTNQTSMYLCASSPPEGGETQYFGPGTRLLVL.

V gene TRBV7-9 combines with J gene TRBJ2-7; 7 nucleotides align to TRBD2. This CDR3 has 16 residues. CDR1 and CDR2 (germline): SEHNR, FQNEAQ (reference sequence). V shed 1 base and J 4 bases; nucleotides not matched to a gene: 10. CDR3 region: CASSLVIREVTYEQYF. CDR3 DNA: TGTGCCAGCAGCTTAGTAATACGGGAGGTCACATACGAGCAGTACTTC.

The chain couples TRBV28 to TRBJ1-1; unclear D gene. This CDR3 spans 12 amino acids. The V end lost 5 bases, the J end lost 0 bases, and 4 bases lay between the germline ends. Germline V CDR1 and CDR2: MDHEN, SYDVKM. The CDR3 loop is CASSPLNTEAFF. In DNA, the CDR3 is TGTGCCAGCAGTCCCTTGAACACTGAAGCTTTCTTT.

Regarding this clone: At one of its ends the junction is not consistent with the germline gene, which may arise from a read error. This rearrangement joins TRBV7-7 to TRBJ2-5; 15 bases are a match to TRBD2. The CDR3 sequence is 15 residues long. Germline V gene sequence: CDR1 SSHAT, CDR2 FNYEAQ (reference sequence). CDR3: CASSSGLAGGETQYF. CDR3 coding DNA: TGTGCTAGCAGCTCGGGACTAGCGGGGGGAGAGACCCAGTACTTC.

The rearrangement joins TRBV24-1 to TRBJ2-2; 7 nucleotides align to TRBD1. CDR1 is KGHDR, CDR2 SFDVKD, per germline. The CDR3 is made up of 18 amino acids. V was pared by 4 bases and J by 2 bases, with 12 bases of the junction left unmatched. The CDR3 DNA follows: TGTGCCACCAGTGACCTTTTGACAGGGACCCCTAACACCGGGGAGCTGTTTTTT. Protein: CATSDLLTGTPNTGELFF.

V is TRBV27 and J is TRBJ2-7; D gene uncertain. The CDR3 loop spans 15 amino acids. The germline gives CDR1 MNHEY, CDR2 SMNVEV (reference sequence). V lost 4 bases to trimming and J lost 2 bases, with 15 bases between them. CDR3 sequence: CASSSIFRSTYEQYF. The CDR3 DNA follows: TGTGCCAGCAGTTCGATCTTCAGGTCTACCTACGAGCAGTACTTC.

The rearrangement uses TRBV25-1 and TRBJ2-6; the match to TRBD1 covers 7 bases. The CDR3 contains 16 residues. CDR1 and CDR2 (germline): MGHDK, SYGVNS. After removal of 6 bases from V and 0 bases from J, the junction contained 5 bases not matched to a gene. CDR3 residues: CASSRGQPSGANVLTF. The CDR3 DNA is TGTGCCAGCAGCCGGGGACAGCCCTCTGGGGCCAACGTCCTGACTTTC.

The chain recombines TRBV6-5 with TRBJ1-1; D gene unclear. Germline V gene data show CDR1 as MNHEY and CDR2 as SVGAGI. The CDR3 has 15 amino acids. V shed 0 bases and J shed 1 base, with 9 bases lying between them. CDR3 sequence: CASSYSAGWNTEAFF. In DNA, the CDR3 is TGTGCCAGCAGTTACTCGGCAGGTTGGAACACTGAAGCTTTCTTT.

The J gene is TRBJ2-1, the V gene TRBV6-6; TRBD1 matches at 11 bases. This CDR3 has 15 residues. V shed 4 bases and J 9 bases; nucleotides not matched to a gene: 8. Germline CDR1 is MNHNY and CDR2 is SVGAGI (reference sequence). CDR3 sequence (DNA): TGTGCCAGCAGTTTCGGGACAGGGGGGCGCGGTGAGCAGTTCTTC. This translates into CASSFGTGGRGEQFF.